This TCR beta chain originates from a study of cytomegalovirus exposure and HLA in healthy donors (dated by TCRdb to the late 2010s). Notes on the research overall: An earlier analysis of approximately 550 of the donors reported more than 250 Gb of sequence data and 117 million unique TCR beta sequences from roughly 180 million T cells. Roughly 290 gigabases of sequencing data and around 88 million unique TCR sequences made up an early release that covered around 640 HLA-typed donors. Of the 350 to 400 genotyped donors, roughly 85% fell in the genetic ancestry cluster associated with self-reported Caucasian donors. The study was designed to test whether signatures of past pathogen exposure could be identified by cataloging public T cell receptors. Using immunosequencing, the study profiled T cell repertoires from roughly 650 subjects and related those repertoires to cytomegalovirus serostatus. Along with the roughly 710-subject first cohort, a separate validation cohort of approximately 110 different subjects was used. To predict cytomegalovirus infection status, the study brought together high-throughput TCR immunosequencing, statistical association of individual TCRs with disease status, and machine learning. A later analysis re-analyzed previously published TCR beta repertoires from hundreds of donors and added high-resolution HLA genotyping to study TCR occurrence patterns. Rather than using new phenotypic data, the later analysis identified candidate immune exposures from TCR beta sequences and from how often those sequences occurred across donors. To decide whether each TCR beta V gene segment behaved as functional or pseudogenic, an earlier analysis of over 500 of the donors relied on high-throughput TCR beta sequencing. Donor age, sex, ethnicity and CMV serostatus were compiled together with the repertoire data. In a later genetic analysis, genome-wide SNP genotypes for 398 of the 666 donors were used, and that subset was treated as a discovery cohort. Every discovery cohort repertoire had been produced on one sequencing platform. Both class I and class II loci were covered by HLA typing, at four-digit resolution. The number of typed donors differed by locus: about 620-640 for A, B, C, DRB1 and DQB1; some 500 for DQA1; 600 to 610 for DPA1; and 450 to 480 for DPB1. About five DR-DQ haplotypes were treated as single units for association and clustering because of strong linkage in the cohort. Across about 380 genotyped donors of the cohort, an average of roughly 250,000 unique TCR beta nucleotide sequences per donor were sequenced, and around 19% of those sequences were non-productive. What the work shows at the level of the full study, not this receptor alone: When HLA alleles, especially DR and DQ, strongly co-occurred, attributing TCR associations to individual alleles was difficult. According to the authors, the approach could potentially be generalized to other disease states and immunological phenotypes. Most TCR sequences were observed very rarely across donors, whereas some public TCRs were present in many individuals. A later analysis found that most CMV-associated TCR beta chains appeared HLA-restricted, with HLA associations seemingly driven largely by CMV exposure. For the cohort, immune exposure information was limited to CMV serostatus. A later analysis associated some 17,000 TCR beta sequences with specific HLA alleles at a false discovery rate of 0.05. Cytomegalovirus status was reported to be diagnosed by the classifier with high specificity and sensitivity in both the original and validation cohorts. According to a later analysis, parvovirus B19, influenza, CMV and Epstein-Barr virus appeared linked to several top co-occurrence clusters. According to a later analysis, TCR association rates differed among HLA loci, with DRB1 alleles showing the most associated TCRs and HLA-C alleles showing the fewest. An association between a missense DCLRE1C variant and V-gene and J-gene trimming of TCR beta chains was found in a later genetic analysis and replicated in an independent cohort. Only TCR beta chains were sequenced in this cohort, and the absence of alpha or paired-chain data limited detectable features. Presence/absence analyses assumed roughly uniform sequencing depth across donors, an assumption that may not hold. Because counts were too low, seventeen rarely observed V segments, including chromosome 9 orphons, were excluded from the earlier analysis of around 590 of the donors. Linkage disequilibrium might explain the correlated functional status among segregating V segments, but an unknown experimental factor could not be excluded. Because HLA typing was missing for some donors at each locus, association tests included only the typed subset. Compared with equally common non-associated chains, HLA-associated TCR beta chains in a later analysis were more clonally expanded and had lower generation probabilities. In vitro tests confirmed that a few of the cytomegalovirus-associated TCR beta chains recognize cytomegalovirus antigens. In an earlier analysis of several hundred of the donors, most TCR beta V segments were observed in productive rearrangements about 87% or about 30% of the time, broadly matching IMGT annotations. In the study, roughly 160 TCR beta chains were listed as associated with cytomegalovirus. According to a later genetic analysis, donors in an Asian-associated ancestry cluster had fewer N-insertions in productive TCRs than the roughly 670-donor mean. A further reported finding was that TCR beta sequences accurately predicted the HLA-A and HLA-B alleles for most subjects in the first cohort. A cluster of highly shared sequence variants was judged likely to be a technical artifact of the sequencing pipeline.

Receptor amplification or capture employed the immunoSEQ multiplex PCR assay. For the multiplex PCR, a mixture combining 60 forward primers for TCR Vbeta segments and 13 reverse primers for TCR Jbeta segments was used. A multiplex PCR assay on genomic DNA amplified the CDR3 region of rearranged TCR beta genes. The amplified TCR beta libraries were sequenced on the Illumina HiSeq System as 87-base-pair reads. Under the source paper's analysis protocol: A later analysis tallied roughly 80 million unique TCR beta chains across the 600 to 700 repertoires, and approximately 11 million of those chains were shared by two or more donors. To remove PCR and sequencing errors, raw reads were error-corrected and collapsed into unique sequences using a nearest-neighbor algorithm that merged closely related sequences. V, D and J gene segments were assigned by aligning CDR3 sequences to IMGT reference sequences. For a sequence to be retained, at least a six-nucleotide match to both a V gene segment and a J gene segment was required. A rearrangement counted as productive if the CDR3 had no stop codons and remained in frame with V and J, and every other rearrangement counted as non-productive. Following IMGT convention, CDR3 was defined as the stretch from the second conserved V-encoded cysteine to the conserved J-encoded phenylalanine. The earlier analysis of some 600 of the donors excluded sequences that lacked an unambiguous match to a single V gene segment. In an earlier analysis of 587 of the donors, V segments were called functional above 56.7% productive rearrangements and were called segregating when the between-donor standard deviation exceeded 5%. To diagnose cytomegalovirus status from the catalog of TCR beta chain sequences, a statistical classification framework was built. In a later analysis, TCR nucleotide sequences were compared against IMGT/GENE-DB human TR gene sequences so that V and J genes could be assigned. A later analysis assigned CDR3 sequences and most-parsimonious VDJ recombination scenarios with the TCRdist pipeline. In a later analysis, each TCR beta chain was defined by its CDR3 amino acid sequence together with its V-gene family, and reads lacking a unique V-gene family were excluded. A later analysis removed 500 to 650 highly shared, low-generation-probability nucleotide sequences to deal with suspected cross-contamination and a sequencing artifact. In a later analysis, a clonal expansion index was calculated for each public chain from normalized within-repertoire ranks of inferred template counts. Generation probabilities in a later analysis came from a VDJ recombination model fitted to out-of-frame rearrangements, and those results were checked against IGoR. In a later analysis, hypergeometric tests were used to score TCR-TCR, TCR-HLA and TCR-CMV co-occurrence, with a repertoire-size bias correction applied to TCR pairs. To estimate false discovery rates, a later analysis permuted the HLA or CMV assignments 20 times. In a later analysis, co-occurring TCRs were grouped using DBSCAN, with TCRdist sequence similarity added in when clustering inside HLA-allele-positive subsets. Repertoires with fewer than 30,000 or more than 120,000 public chains, plus five repertoires with anomalous nucleotide sharing, were excluded from co-occurrence clustering. Imported from immuneACCESS, the table was reduced by TCRdb to in-frame sequences with V and J called. These copies leave out some clones; in studies compared against another copy, an unresolved V gene accounts for under half, and the cause of the remainder is not known. The DNA gave D and trimming, while V, J and clone size come from that table. For this sample there are 100,000 to 150,000 clones; 74% appear just once. Together, the top ten hold 4% of the sample.

In this sample, this clone turned up a few times. Its antigen is currently not known. No much larger clonotype is one base removed from it; base qualities were not supplied. In total, 600 or so healthy bone marrow donors made up the cohort. At the time of sampling, all cohort members were nominally healthy, though unrecorded immune exposures were likely present. The donor tested CMV seropositive and was one of the 289 seropositive cohort members. A peripheral blood sample was provided by each donor, and peripheral blood mononuclear cells were used for TCR beta sequencing. Genomic DNA was extracted from the blood cell samples with the Qiagen DNeasy Blood Extraction Kit. The clonotype originates from a man in his forties in good health and CMV-seropositive. The sample consisted of PBMCs.

This receptor carries the CDR3 CASRQTGGGDEQFF. The nucleotides read TGTGCCAGCAGACAGACAGGGGGAGGCGATGAGCAGTTCTTC. The sequence joins TRBV6-1 to TRBJ2-1, with 9 middle bases fitting TRBD1. Compared with germline, V lacks 6 bases and J lacks 8 bases; bases without a gene match: 8. Its CDR3 holds 14 amino acids, cysteine through phenylalanine. Left in the record is the CDR3 DNA by itself, 42 bases read in frame from the first base. CDR1 and CDR2, per the germline V gene, are MNHNS and SASEGT.